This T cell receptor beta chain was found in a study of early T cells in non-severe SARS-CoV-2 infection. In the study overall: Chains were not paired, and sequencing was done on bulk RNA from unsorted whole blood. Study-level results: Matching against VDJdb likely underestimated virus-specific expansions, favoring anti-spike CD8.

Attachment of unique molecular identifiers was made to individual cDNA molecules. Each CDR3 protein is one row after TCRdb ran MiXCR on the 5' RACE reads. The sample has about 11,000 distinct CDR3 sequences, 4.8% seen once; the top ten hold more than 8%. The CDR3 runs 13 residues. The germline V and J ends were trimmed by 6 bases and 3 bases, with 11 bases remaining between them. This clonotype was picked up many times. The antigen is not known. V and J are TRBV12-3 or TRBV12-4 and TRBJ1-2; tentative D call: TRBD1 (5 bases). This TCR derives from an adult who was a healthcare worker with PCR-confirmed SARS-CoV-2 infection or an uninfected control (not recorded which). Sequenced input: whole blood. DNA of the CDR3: TGTGCCAGCAGCACGGGACTCTACTATGGCTACACCTTC. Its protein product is CASSTGLYYGYTF.